This paragraph covers one T cell receptor beta chain sequence. This record belongs to a study of shared T cell receptors in the human thymus. Trimming cost V 0 bases and J 2 bases, with 13 bases left between them. This CDR3 has 16 residues. Germline CDR1 is LGHNA and CDR2 is YSLEER. Profiling relied on immunoSEQ multiplex PCR, and the TCRdb table lists in-frame clones only, not all of them. The sample has roughly 500,000 clones, around 78% seen once. The same specimen was also included in a second study, on human thymus T cells.

The TCR sequence derives from a boy younger than two with a congenital heart defect. J is TRBJ2-5 and V is TRBV4-3; tentative D call: TRBD1 (6 bases). Material: thymocytes. CDR3 nucleotides: TGCGCCAGCAGCCAAGACCAGGGGACGGAACAAGAGACCCAGTACTTC. Its translation: CASSQDQGTEQETQYF.